The next 29 T cell receptor beta chains were all read from a single sample in a study of T cell repertoires in cytomegalovirus infection. TCRdb fed the reads into MiXCR, producing one record per CDR3 protein. The data show some 390,000 distinct CDR3 sequences, roughly 18% seen once. Sequenced: PBMCs. Receptor source: a human donor in good health (CMV status not recorded). Some clones in this sample may be carry-over from other donors' samples.

This clonotype was recorded at least ten times. V gene TRBV11-2 combines with J gene TRBJ2-5, with D perhaps TRBD2 (5 bases). Germline-derived CDR1 and CDR2 are SGHAT and FQNNGV. The V gene lost 4 bases and the J gene lost 5 bases, with 14 bases spanning the gap. This CDR3 region has 14 residues. The CDR3 sequence is CASSSPLGEETQYF. CDR3 nucleotide sequence: TGTGCCAGCAGCTCGCCCCTTGGGGAGGAGACCCAGTACTTC. Filled out from reference TRBV11-2 and TRBJ2-5, the complete variable domain reads EAGVAQSPRYKIIEKRQSVAFWCNPISGHATLYWYQQILGQGPKLLIQFQNNGVVDDSQLPKDRFSAERLKGVDSTLKIQPAKLEDSAVYLCASSSPLGEETQYFGPGTRLLVL.

This clonotype has a handful of counts. The chain carries TRBV24-1 and TRBJ1-5; D gene ambiguous. The CDR3 runs 14 residues. Trimming took 5 bases from V and 3 from J, leaving 10 bases between them. CDR1 and CDR2 from the germline V gene are KGHDR and SFDVKD. CDR3 residues: CATSGVGFNQPQHF. In DNA, the CDR3 is TGTGCCACCAGTGGGGTGGGTTTCAATCAGCCCCAGCATTTT.

The chain recombines TRBV20-1 with TRBJ2-1; 8 nucleotides align to TRBD2. Unmatched junction bases numbered 9, after V lost 0 bases and J lost 5 bases. The length of the CDR3 is 16 residues. Germline V gene data show CDR1 as DFQATT and CDR2 as SNEGSKA (reference sequence). The CDR3 loop is CSARDGAGARNNEQFF. The DNA of the CDR3 is TGCAGTGCTAGAGATGGAGCGGGGGCCAGAAACAATGAGCAGTTCTTC.

The J gene is TRBJ1-3, the V gene TRBV15; no firm D call. The CDR3 is 14 residues long. Germline V gene lookup returns CDR1 LNHNV and CDR2 YYDKDF (reference sequence). V gave up 1 base and J gave up 4 bases, with 8 bases separating them. The CDR3 is CATSRGPQGNTIYF. CDR3 in DNA: TGTGCCACCAGCAGAGGCCCACAGGGAAACACCATATATTTT.

This clonotype was seen a handful of times. CDR3 coding DNA: TGTGCCAGTAGTATTCCCGGGACTAGCGGGAGTGAGACCCAGTACTTC. It translates to CASSIPGTSGSETQYF. V is TRBV19 and J is TRBJ2-5; 14 nucleotides line up with TRBD2. The trim removed 3 bases at V and 5 bases at J, leaving 5 bases unmatched. Germline CDR1 is LNHDA and CDR2 is SQIVND (reference sequence). The CDR3 runs 16 residues.

The V call is TRBV24-1, the J call TRBJ1-2; TRBD1 matches at 8 bases. The J segment lost 6 bases and the V segment lost 4 bases, leaving 6 bases of the junction unmatched. The CDR3 extends over 14 amino acids. Germline CDR1 reads KGHDR; CDR2 reads SFDVKD. As DNA, the CDR3 is TGTGCCACCAGTGACCTGGACAGGGTTAATGGCTACACCTTC. It specifies CATSDLDRVNGYTF.

This clonotype has only a few counts. The chain combines TRBV12-3 or TRBV12-4 with TRBJ1-3; D ambiguous. Trimming took 5 bases from V and 0 from J, leaving 11 bases between them. The CDR3 runs 15 residues. In DNA, the CDR3 is TGTGCCAGCAGTCGCTGGGAGGCCTCTGGAAACACCATATATTTT. Protein product: CASSRWEASGNTIYF.

This sequence joins TRBV6-6 and TRBJ2-3; 10 nucleotides align to TRBD2. V gave up 5 bases and J gave up 1 base; unmatched junction bases: 6. Germline V lookup: CDR1 MNHNY, CDR2 SVGAGI (reference sequence). The length of the CDR3 is 16 residues. The CDR3 sequence is CASSDRTSGGTDTQYF. In nucleotides, the CDR3 is TGTGCCAGCAGTGACCGGACTAGCGGAGGCACAGATACGCAGTATTTT.

This clonotype appeared a few times. This sequence joins TRBV20-1 and TRBJ1-4; D is unresolved. The V and J ends lost 1 base and 7 bases respectively, with 16 bases between them. The germline V gene has CDR1 DFQATT and CDR2 SNEGSKA (reference sequence). The CDR3 spans 15 residues. CDR3 coding DNA: TGCAGTGCTAGAGGTCGGAGTCTACGAGGTGAAAAACTGTTTTTT. Translated, it gives CSARGRSLRGEKLFF.

At least ten counts were recorded for this clonotype. The chain has TRBV29-1 and TRBJ2-1; no reliable D call. Trimming removed 0 bases from V and 7 bases from J, with 16 bases in between. The germline gives CDR1 SQVTM, CDR2 ANQGSEA. There are 15 residues in the CDR3. The CDR3 nucleotides read TGCAGCGTTGAAGATCGGGCTGAAACGTGGAATGAGCAGTTCTTC. Its protein is CSVEDRAETWNEQFF.

This clonotype showed up many times. The gene calls are TRBV28 and TRBJ2-3; 9 bases fit TRBD2. Germline loops: CDR1 MDHEN, CDR2 SYDVKM. Trimming at V came to 0 bases and at J to 2 bases, leaving 12 bases not matched to a gene. The CDR3 spans 19 residues. DNA of the CDR3: TGTGCCAGCAGTTTATGGGCTTCGGGGAGCGGGGGGACCACAGATACGCAGTATTTT. Its protein product is CASSLWASGSGGTTDTQYF. Looking up the rest from reference TRBV28 and TRBJ2-3 gives the full variable domain: DVKVTQSSRYLVKRTGEKVFLECVQDMDHENMFWYRQDPGLGLRLIYFSYDVKMKEKGDIPEGYSVSREKKERFSLILESASTNQTSMYLCASSLWASGSGGTTDTQYFGPGTRLTVL.

The chain links TRBV2 to TRBJ1-5, with D unresolved. CDR1 and CDR2 from the germline V gene are SNHLY and FYNNEI. V shed 8 bases and J shed 7 bases, with 9 bases lying between them. This CDR3 has 11 amino acids. In DNA form, the CDR3 reads TGTGCCAGCCGAGGATCACAGCCCCAGCATTTT. Amino acids: CASRGSQPQHF.

This clonotype was detected ten times or more. The V gene is TRBV7-2, the J gene TRBJ1-4; D is perhaps TRBD1 (5 bases). This CDR3 contains 14 residues. Germline loops: CDR1 SGHTA, CDR2 FQGNSA. Trimming cost V 3 bases and J 8 bases, with 13 bases left between them. The CDR3 DNA follows: TGTGCCAGCAGCTTCGGGTTAGGGGTAGAAAAACTGTTTTTT. Translated, it gives CASSFGLGVEKLFF.

The chain carries TRBV12-3 or TRBV12-4 and TRBJ2-5; possibly TRBD1 or TRBD2 for D (5 bases each). V was pared by 4 bases and J by 5 bases, with 11 bases between. The CDR3 loop spans 13 amino acids. The CDR3 DNA is TGTGCCAGCAGTTCGGCCGAGGGGGAGACCCAGTACTTC. This codes for CASSSAEGETQYF.

This clonotype was seen a handful of times. The chain couples TRBV23-1 to TRBJ2-1, with D possibly being TRBD2 (7 bases). TRBV23-1 is reported as an ORF; its role is uncertain. The CDR3 totals 15 residues. V lost 5 bases and J 4 bases, leaving 15 bases between the germline ends. CDR3 amino acids: CASSTRGAPYNEQFF. For the CDR3, the DNA is TGCGCCAGCAGTACTCGGGGGGCCCCGTACAATGAGCAGTTCTTC.

The J gene is TRBJ2-7, the V gene TRBV12-3 or TRBV12-4; D possibly corresponds to TRBD2 (7 bases). The CDR3 is 14 amino acids. Trimming stripped 7 bases from V and 8 bases from J, with 21 bases between. The DNA of the CDR3 is TGTGCCAGCACCCCGGGGAGGGGGAGACGTCAGCAGTACTTC. It encodes CASTPGRGRRQQYF.

The rearrangement joins TRBV4-3 to TRBJ1-1, with D unresolved. The CDR3 runs to 13 residues. Trimming left V 1 base short and J 6 bases short, with 9 bases between. Per germline, CDR1 LGHNA and CDR2 YSLEER. CDR3 DNA sequence: TGCGCCAGCAGCCAAGTAGTGGGATCTGAAGCTTTCTTT. Translated: CASSQVVGSEAFF.

The chain combines TRBV12-3 or TRBV12-4 with TRBJ2-7, with D tentatively TRBD1 (5 bases). The CDR3 totals 13 residues. The V gene lost 6 bases and the J gene lost 2 bases, with 11 bases spanning the gap. The DNA for the CDR3 is TGTGCCAGCAGACGTCAGGGAACCTACGAGCAGTACTTC. Encoded protein: CASRRQGTYEQYF.

The J gene is TRBJ1-6, the V gene TRBV13, with a weak D call TRBD1 (5 bases). V lost 1 base and J lost 7, with 11 bases in between. The CDR3 has 15 amino acids. Germline-derived CDR1 and CDR2 are PRHDT and FYEKMQ (reference sequence). In nucleotides, the CDR3 is TGTGCCAGCAGCTTAGAGAGGGGTTGGAATTCACCCCTCCACTTT. This gives the protein CASSLERGWNSPLHF.

This clonotype was counted a few times. This chain joins TRBV18 and TRBJ2-3; 11 bases line up with TRBD1. V lost 1 base to trimming and J lost 0 bases; unmatched junction nucleotides: 3. The germline gives CDR1 KGHSH, CDR2 LQKENI. This CDR3 contains 17 residues. The chain's CDR3 is CASSPLGQGASTDTQYF. As DNA, the CDR3 is TGTGCCAGCTCACCACTCGGACAGGGGGCGAGCACAGATACGCAGTATTTT. The whole variable domain, filled in from reference TRBV18 and TRBJ2-3, reads NAGVMQNPRHLVRRRGQEARLRCSPMKGHSHVYWYRQLPEEGLKFMVYLQKENIIDESGMPKERFSAEFPKEGPSILRIQQVVRGDSAAYFCASSPLGQGASTDTQYFGPGTRLTVL.

In its sample, this clonotype was seen many times. The J gene is TRBJ1-1, the V gene TRBV7-2; no firm D call. The V and J ends lost 1 base and 2 bases respectively, with 8 bases between them. CDR1 is SGHTA, CDR2 FQGNSA, per germline. The CDR3 is made up of 14 amino acids. CDR3 loop: CASSLEHFNTEAFF. CDR3 sequence (DNA): TGTGCCAGCAGCTTAGAGCATTTTAACACTGAAGCTTTCTTT. Looking up the rest from reference TRBV7-2 and TRBJ1-1 gives the full variable domain: GAGVSQSPSNKVTEKGKDVELRCDPISGHTALYWYRQSLGQGLEFLIYFQGNSAPDKSGLPSDRFSAERTGGSVSTLTIQRTQQEDSAVYLCASSLEHFNTEAFFGQGTRLTVV.

The V gene is TRBV2, the J gene TRBJ1-3; D gene uncertain. The germline CDR1 and CDR2 sequences are SNHLY and FYNNEI. CDR3 length equals 15 residues. The V gene lost 3 bases and the J gene lost 4 bases, with 13 bases spanning the gap. CDR3 residues: CASSDGRLWGNTIYF. The CDR3 DNA sequence: TGTGCCAGCAGTGATGGGCGGCTCTGGGGAAACACCATATATTTT. Combining the CDR3 with reference TRBV2 and TRBJ1-3 gives the whole variable domain EPEVTQTPSHQVTQMGQEVILRCVPISNHLYFYWYRQILGQKVEFLVSFYNNEISEKSEIFDDQFSVERPDGSNFTLKIRSTKLEDSAMYFCASSDGRLWGNTIYFGEGSWLTVV.

This clonotype has just a few counts. This chain links TRBV6-2 or TRBV6-3 with TRBJ2-2; no reliable D call. CDR1 and CDR2 (germline): MNHEY, SVGEGT. The CDR3 contains 14 residues. V lost 6 bases and J 5 bases, leaving 13 bases between the germline ends. The CDR3 DNA follows: TGTGCCAGCAGGACCTCCGGAGAGACCGGGGAGCTGTTTTTT. Translated: CASRTSGETGELFF.

This chain uses TRBV28 with TRBJ1-1; no clear D. CDR3 length: 16 residues. The V and J ends lost 5 bases and 6 bases respectively, with 22 bases between them. The germline V gene encodes CDR1 MDHEN and CDR2 SYDVKM. In DNA, the CDR3 is TGTGCCAGCAGTACCCTCCCCGCCAGGCAGGCTTCTGAAGCTTTCTTT. Translated: CASSTLPARQASEAFF.

The chain is built from TRBV12-3 or TRBV12-4 and TRBJ2-1; TRBD2 aligns across 7 bases. The CDR3 has 17 residues. Unmatched junction bases numbered 16, after V lost 7 bases and J lost 4 bases. CDR3 sequence: CASTSRRAGLWYNEQFF. The CDR3 DNA sequence: TGTGCCAGCACCTCCCGACGAGCGGGATTGTGGTACAATGAGCAGTTCTTC.

This clonotype showed up many times. This chain connects TRBV7-2 to TRBJ2-1; 14 nucleotides line up with TRBD2. Germline trimming cut 5 bases from V and 4 bases from J; bases unmatched to any gene: 7. The CDR3 has 17 amino acids. Germline-derived CDR1 and CDR2 are SGHTA and FQGNSA. This chain's CDR3 is CASSQTSGGAGYNEQFF. The DNA of the CDR3 is TGTGCCAGCAGCCAGACTAGCGGGGGGGCGGGATACAATGAGCAGTTCTTC.

In this sample, this clonotype turned up many times. The chain carries TRBV2 and TRBJ1-1; D not resolved. The V end lost 5 bases, the J end lost 0 bases, and 16 bases lay between the germline ends. Per the germline V gene, CDR1 is SNHLY and CDR2 is FYNNEI. This CDR3 comprises 16 residues. The CDR3 sequence: CASSLEKGGLNTEAFF. CDR3 sequence (DNA): TGTGCCAGCAGTCTTGAGAAGGGAGGGTTGAACACTGAAGCTTTCTTT.

The sample holds many counts of this clonotype. The J gene is TRBJ1-3, the V gene TRBV6-2 or TRBV6-3; 7 positions match TRBD1. V shed 5 bases, J shed 2 bases, and the junction held 6 bases outside the gene matches. The length of the CDR3 is 15 residues. CDR1 MNHEY and CDR2 SVGEGT come from the germline V gene. CDR3 sequence: CASSRTGSAGNTIYF. CDR3 nucleotide sequence: TGTGCCAGCAGTCGGACAGGAAGCGCTGGAAACACCATATATTTT.

This chain joins TRBV20-1 and TRBJ1-6; D uncertain. Germline lookup yields CDR1 DFQATT and CDR2 SNEGSKA (reference sequence). The ends were cut back, 3 bases at V and 2 bases at J, with 11 bases in the middle. The CDR3 runs 15 residues. The chain's CDR3 is CSASRSQTYNSPLHF. The CDR3 coding sequence is TGCAGTGCTAGTAGGAGCCAAACCTATAATTCACCCCTCCACTTT.